One sample yielded the 18 T cell receptor beta chains listed below, sequenced in a study of STAT5B mutations in CD4+ large granular lymphocyte leukemia. Data came from immunoSEQ multiplex PCR; TCRdb stores just in-frame clones and leaves some out. The sample consists of 30,000 or so clones, roughly 80% of them appearing once. Sequenced input: CD4+ T cells from blood buffy coats. Receptors originate from a human donor in good health.

The J gene is TRBJ1-2, the V gene TRBV7-3, with D possibly being TRBD1 (5 bases). This CDR3 comprises 14 residues. Trimming cost V 3 bases and J 3 bases, with 11 bases left between them. In germline, CDR1 is SGHTA, CDR2 FQGTGA. The CDR3 sequence is CASSFLGDHYGYTF. CDR3 DNA sequence: TGTGCCAGCAGCTTCCTGGGGGACCACTATGGCTACACCTTC.

The V call is TRBV6-1, the J call TRBJ2-5; D might be TRBD2 (5 bases). The germline gives CDR1 MNHNS, CDR2 SASEGT. This CDR3 has 14 residues. Deletions cut 6 bases from V and 4 bases from J, with 15 bases between. The CDR3 DNA sequence: TGTGCCAGCAGCCGGATGGGGAGTGGAGAGACCCAGTACTTC. Its translation is CASSRMGSGETQYF.

This rearrangement joins TRBV5-1 to TRBJ1-6, with TRBD1 identical over 8 bases. Germline CDR1 SGHRS, CDR2 YFSETQ. This CDR3 spans 17 amino acids. V lost 0 bases and J lost 5; bases outside the gene matches: 7. The CDR3 spells CASSLDGRGRNNSPLHF. The CDR3 nucleotides read TGCGCCAGCAGCTTGGATGGCAGGGGGCGGAATAATTCACCCCTCCACTTT.

The chain joins TRBV29-1 to TRBJ1-5; D is unresolved. The V gene's germline CDR1 is SQVTM and CDR2 ANQGSEA. V lost 5 bases and J 1 base, leaving 6 bases between the germline ends. The CDR3 spans 12 residues. The CDR3 region has the DNA TGCAGCGTTCGGGAAAGCAATCAGCCCCAGCATTTT. Translated, it gives CSVRESNQPQHF.

The rearrangement links TRBV11-2 to TRBJ1-3; D remains ambiguous. V was shortened by 2 bases and J by 2 bases, with 4 bases between the two germline ends. CDR1 and CDR2 from the germline V gene are SGHAT and FQNNGV. The CDR3 length is 13 residues. CDR3 loop: CASSLLTGNTIYF. The DNA of the CDR3 is TGTGCCAGCAGCTTATTAACTGGAAACACCATATATTTT. Based on the CDR3 plus reference TRBV11-2 and TRBJ1-3, the full variable domain is EAGVAQSPRYKIIEKRQSVAFWCNPISGHATLYWYQQILGQGPKLLIQFQNNGVVDDSQLPKDRFSAERLKGVDSTLKIQPAKLEDSAVYLCASSLLTGNTIYFGEGSWLTVV.

The chain uses TRBV11-3 and TRBJ2-7; D is unresolved. Germline V gene data show CDR1 as SGHNT and CDR2 as YENEEA. V dropped 4 bases and J dropped 5 bases, with 6 bases sitting between them. This CDR3 has 11 amino acids. CDR3 protein: CASSSFDEQYF. Written as DNA, the CDR3 is TGTGCCAGCAGCTCTTTCGACGAGCAGTACTTC.

The J gene is TRBJ1-1, the V gene TRBV9; weak D call: TRBD1 (6 bases). With 5 bases removed from V and 1 base from J, the gap between germline ends came to 12 bases. The CDR3 runs 14 residues. CDR1 and CDR2 from the germline V gene are SGDLS and YYNGEE. CDR3 residues: CASRIGGGNTEAFF. CDR3 DNA: TGTGCCAGCAGAATAGGGGGAGGGAACACTGAAGCTTTCTTT.

This chain joins TRBV7-2 and TRBJ2-3; weak D call: TRBD2 (6 bases). CDR1 SGHTA and CDR2 FQGNSA come from the germline V gene. The germline V and J ends were trimmed by 1 base and 8 bases, with 16 bases remaining between them. The CDR3 length is 15 residues. DNA for the CDR3: TGTGCCAGCAGCTTAGAATCGCAGCGGGCGGGTACGCAGTATTTT. Residues: CASSLESQRAGTQYF.

The chain is built from TRBV7-2 and TRBJ2-7, with D perhaps TRBD1 or TRBD2 (7 bases each). Trimming pared 1 base from V and 4 bases from J, leaving 14 bases between. Germline CDR1 and CDR2: SGHTA and FQGNSA. The CDR3 totals 15 residues. CDR3 region: CASSLVGQGGYEQYF. CDR3 bases: TGTGCCAGCAGCTTAGTTGGCCAGGGGGGGTACGAGCAGTACTTC.

The chain employs TRBV7-6 and TRBJ1-4; D call uncertain. Germline assignment: CDR1 SGHVS and CDR2 FNYEAQ. The CDR3 extends over 15 amino acids. Between the trimmed V and J ends, which lost 5 bases and 5 bases, there was a span of 15 bases. The CDR3 sequence is CASSLVGRTNEKLFF. The CDR3 DNA reads TGTGCCAGCAGCCTAGTGGGCAGGACGAATGAAAAACTGTTTTTT.

The chain carries TRBV6-5 and TRBJ1-2; D is possibly TRBD1 (5 bases). Germline V gene data show CDR1 as MNHEY and CDR2 as SVGAGI. Trimming removed 8 bases at V and 4 bases at J, with 17 bases between. This CDR3 is built from 14 residues. The CDR3 DNA follows: TGTGCCAGCGGTGCCGGGCAGGGAGGCTATGGCTACACCTTC. Amino acid sequence: CASGAGQGGYGYTF.

The chain joins TRBV7-9 to TRBJ1-6; D gene uncertain. The CDR3 spans 14 residues. V lost 5 bases, J lost 7 bases, and 12 bases lay in between. The germline V gene encodes CDR1 SEHNR and CDR2 FQNEAQ (reference sequence). CDR3 bases: TGTGCCAGCAGCGCCGTATCAGCCAATTCACCCCTCCACTTT. It encodes CASSAVSANSPLHF.

In its sample, this clone was seen once. The genes are TRBV6-5 and TRBJ2-5, with TRBD1 identical over 7 bases. The better agreement between TRBJ2-7 and the DNA end casts doubt on the J call. Per germline, CDR1 MNHEY and CDR2 SVGAGI. The CDR3 totals 14 residues. This chain's CDR3 is CASRNRDRAYEQYF. Here the CDR3 DNA reads TGTGCCAGCAGAAACCGGGACAGAGCATACGAGCAGTACTTC.

The V call is TRBV5-4, the J call TRBJ2-1; 9 bases line up with TRBD2. The CDR3 spans 16 residues. The V and J ends lost 3 bases and 0 bases, in that order; junction bases with no gene match: 4. From germline, CDR1 is SGHNT and CDR2 YYREEE (reference sequence). This CDR3 reads CASSSPAGGSYNEQFF. As DNA, the CDR3 is TGTGCCAGCAGCTCCCCAGCGGGAGGCTCCTACAATGAGCAGTTCTTC. Based on the CDR3 plus reference TRBV5-4 and TRBJ2-1, the full variable domain is ETGVTQSPTHLIKTRGQQVTLRCSSQSGHNTVSWYQQALGQGPQFIFQYYREEENGRGNFPPRFSGLQFPNYSSELNVNALELDDSALYLCASSSPAGGSYNEQFFGPGTRLTVL.

The rearrangement uses TRBV4-1 and TRBJ2-1, with D perhaps given as TRBD1 or TRBD2 (5 bases each). The V gene's germline CDR1 is MGHRA and CDR2 YSYEKL. The ends were cut back, 10 bases at V and 8 bases at J, with 15 bases in the middle. The length of the CDR3 is 12 residues. CDR3 residues: CATRNLGDEQFF. The CDR3, as DNA: TGCGCCACCCGCAATTTGGGGGATGAGCAGTTCTTC.

The chain couples TRBV28 to TRBJ2-2, with a possible D match to TRBD2 (6 bases). The CDR3 runs 15 residues. Germline-derived CDR1 and CDR2 are MDHEN and SYDVKM. Deletions cut 3 bases from V and 1 base from J, with 9 bases between. The CDR3 region has the DNA TGTGCCAGCAGTTTGGGGACTTTGAACACCGGGGAGCTGTTTTTT. Its protein product is CASSLGTLNTGELFF. Filled out from reference TRBV28 and TRBJ2-2, the complete variable domain reads DVKVTQSSRYLVKRTGEKVFLECVQDMDHENMFWYRQDPGLGLRLIYFSYDVKMKEKGDIPEGYSVSREKKERFSLILESASTNQTSMYLCASSLGTLNTGELFFGEGSRLTVL.

The rearrangement uses TRBV2 and TRBJ2-6, with 11 positions matching TRBD1. Germline V CDR1 and CDR2: SNHLY, FYNNEI. This CDR3 has 16 amino acids. After removal of 4 bases from V and 4 bases from J, the junction contained 3 bases not matched to a gene. The CDR3 nucleotides read TGTGCCAGCAGTGCAGGACAGGGGGCCGGGGCCAACGTCCTGACTTTC. This gives the protein CASSAGQGAGANVLTF.

The CDR3 reads CASNPRGVGTGVYGYTF. The CDR3 region has the DNA TGTGCCAGTAACCCAAGAGGGGTCGGGACAGGTGTCTATGGCTACACCTTC. The chain links TRBV19 to TRBJ1-2, with 8 bases aligning to TRBD1. V lost 7 bases and J lost 4; bases outside the gene matches: 17. CDR1 is LNHDA and CDR2 is SQIVND in the germline V gene (reference sequence). CDR3 length equals 17 residues.